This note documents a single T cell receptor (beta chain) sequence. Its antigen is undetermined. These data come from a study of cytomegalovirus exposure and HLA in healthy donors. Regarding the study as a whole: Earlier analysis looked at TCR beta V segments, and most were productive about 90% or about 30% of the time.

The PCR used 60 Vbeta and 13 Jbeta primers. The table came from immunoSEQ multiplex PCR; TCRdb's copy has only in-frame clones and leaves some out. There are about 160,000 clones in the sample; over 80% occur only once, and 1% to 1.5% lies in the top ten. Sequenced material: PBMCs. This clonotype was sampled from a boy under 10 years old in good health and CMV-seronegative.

CDR3: CASSDHRTYYEQYF. For the CDR3, the DNA is TGTGCCAGCAGTGATCACAGAACCTACTACGAGCAGTACTTC. The chain links TRBV2 to TRBJ2-7; no firm D call. Trimming took 3 bases from V and 3 from J, leaving 12 bases between them. This CDR3 contains 14 residues. Germline CDR1 reads SNHLY; CDR2 reads FYNNEI.